The rows below give T cell receptor beta chains drawn from one sample of a study of STAT5B mutations in CD4+ large granular lymphocyte leukemia. Sequencing was performed with immunoSEQ multiplex PCR; in TCRdb, only in-frame clones are kept and a portion is missing. The sample shows about 34,000 clones, 69% of them seen only once. The sample consisted of CD4+ T cells from blood buffy coats. These receptors were taken from a human donor in good health. Each CDR3 is given with its conserved first and last residue. D genes are given only for firm matches. Not all rows give a size; the values are once, few, many and, for expanded clones, a class.

clone_size | d_call | j_call | v_call | cdr3_nt | cdr3_aa
. | . | TRBJ1-2 | TRBV6-5 | TGTGCCAGCAGTTACTCGGACGGCTATGGCTACACCTTC | CASSYSDGYGYTF
few | TRBD1 | TRBJ1-5 | TRBV7-9 | TGTGCCAGCAGCAGCGACAGGGGGAAGGGGGAGAAGCCCCAGCATTTT | CASSSDRGKGEKPQHF
once | . | TRBJ2-7 | TRBV11-2 | TGTGCCAGCAGCTTAGTAGGGTCGATCCCCTACGAGCAGTACTTC | CASSLVGSIPYEQYF
. | TRBD1 | TRBJ2-7 | TRBV6-5 | TGTGCCAGCAGGGCACCGGGACAGAGCTACGAGCAGTACTTC | CASRAPGQSYEQYF
. | TRBD1 | TRBJ2-7 | TRBV11-2 | TGTGCCAGCAGCCAGGGACAGGGAAACCCCTACGAGCAGTACTTC | CASSQGQGNPYEQYF
. | . | TRBJ1-4 | TRBV7-9 | TGTGCCAGCAGCTCATTAAGCCCAGGGGCAGGTGAAAAACTGTTTTTT | CASSSLSPGAGEKLFF
. | . | TRBJ2-1 | TRBV19 | TGTGCCAGTAGTATAGGGGGACAAACCTACAATGAGCAGTTCTTC | CASSIGGQTYNEQFF
. | . | TRBJ1-3 | TRBV2 | TGTGCCAGCAGTGAGGGGGTCCTCTCTGGAAACACCATATATTTT | CASSEGVLSGNTIYF
. | TRBD1 | TRBJ2-7 | TRBV6-5 | TGTGCCAGCAGTTACTCGAGTCTATCAGGGGGCCGCGAGCAGTACTTC | CASSYSSLSGGREQYF
few | . | TRBJ1-4 | TRBV28 | TGTGCCAGCAGATATCGACAGCCGTATGAAAAACTGTTTTTT | CASRYRQPYEKLFF
. | . | TRBJ2-2 | TRBV30 | TGTGCCTGGAGTGATTTGAGGGTTGGGGACACCGGGGAGCTGTTTTTT | CAWSDLRVGDTGELFF
. | TRBD1 | TRBJ2-2 | TRBV18 | TGTGCCAGCTCACCACAGGGGACAGGGGGCCTCGGGGAGCTGTTTTTT | CASSPQGTGGLGELFF
. | . | TRBJ2-5 | TRBV2 | TGTGCCAGCAGTGAATCAGGGGTCGCCCAAGAGACCCAGTACTTC | CASSESGVAQETQYF
. | . | TRBJ1-3 | TRBV14 | TGTGCCAGCAGCCCCGGACAATACTCTGGAAACACCATATATTTT | CASSPGQYSGNTIYF
. | TRBD2 | TRBJ2-5 | TRBV7-2 | TGTGCCAGCAGCTTGAGCGGGGGAGAGACCCAGTACTTC | CASSLSGGETQYF
. | TRBD1 | TRBJ2-5 | TRBV27 | TGTGCCAGCAGTTTAGGGGGACAGGGGTGGACCCAGTACTTC | CASSLGGQGWTQYF
. | TRBD1 | TRBJ1-5 | TRBV6-5 | TGTGCCAGCACCCCGACAGGGAATCAGCCCCAGCATTTT | CASTPTGNQPQHF
once | TRBD2 | TRBJ2-5 | TRBV5-1 | TGCGCCAGCAGCTCGTTAGCGGGGAGAGAAGAGACCCAGTACTTC | CASSSLAGREETQYF
. | TRBD2 | TRBJ2-3 | TRBV5-4 | TGTGCCAGCAGCCCCCGGGCGGCTAGCGGGGGAGATACGCAGTATTTT | CASSPRAASGGDTQYF
. | . | TRBJ2-3 | TRBV5-1 | TGCGCCAGCTCGAGCCAGGACCTCTCAGATACGCAGTATTTT | CASSSQDLSDTQYF
. | TRBD2 | TRBJ2-3 | TRBV4-2 | TGTGCCAGCAGCCCGGGCAAAGGTAGCGGGGAATTTAGAGGCACAGATACGCAGTATTTT | CASSPGKGSGEFRGTDTQYF
. | TRBD2 | TRBJ2-3 | TRBV5-1 | TGCGCCAGCAGCTTATGGACTAGCGGAGCAGATACGCAGTATTTT | CASSLWTSGADTQYF
once | TRBD2 | TRBJ2-1 | TRBV7-8 | TGTGCCAGCAGCATCTCTAGCGGGGGGGCGGCCTTTTACAATGAGCAGTTCTTC | CASSISSGGAAFYNEQFF
. | TRBD1 | TRBJ1-2 | TRBV19 | TGTGCCAGTAGTATGCAGGACAGGGGTGGTGGCTACACCTTC | CASSMQDRGGGYTF
. | TRBD1 | TRBJ1-5 | TRBV28 | TGTGCCAGCAGTCGGGACAGGGGCAATCAGCCCCAGCATTTT | CASSRDRGNQPQHF
. | TRBD2 | TRBJ2-1 | TRBV5-1 | TGCGCCAGCAGCGGACTAGCGGGGACATCCTACAATGAGCAGTTCTTC | CASSGLAGTSYNEQFF
. | TRBD1 | TRBJ1-6 | TRBV7-9 | TGTGCCAGCAGGACAACTCAGGGGGCCTTTTCACCCCTCCACTTT | CASRTTQGAFSPLHF
. | TRBD1 | TRBJ1-2 | TRBV9 | TGTGCCAGCAGCGTGGACAGGACTAACTATGGCTACACCTTC | CASSVDRTNYGYTF
few | TRBD1 | TRBJ1-5 | TRBV10-2 | TGCGCCAGCAGGGGGACAGGGGGCAATCAGCCCCAGCATTTT | CASRGTGGNQPQHF
. | TRBD2 | TRBJ2-3 | TRBV13 | TGTGCCAGCAGCTTATGGTCTAGCGGGGGGGCCGTATCAGATACGCAGTATTTT | CASSLWSSGGAVSDTQYF
. | . | TRBJ2-5 | TRBV6-1 | TGTGCCAGCAGTGTTCTAGGGGCGAGAGAGACCCAGTACTTC | CASSVLGARETQYF
few | . | TRBJ2-2 | TRBV15 | TGTGCCACCAGCACCCGGGGAGACACCGGGGAGCTGTTTTTT | CATSTRGDTGELFF
. | . | TRBJ2-6 | TRBV5-6 | TGTGCCAGCAGCTTGGACACGGGACGGCGCTCTGGGGCCAACGTCCTGACTTTC | CASSLDTGRRSGANVLTF
. | . | TRBJ2-7 | TRBV7-2 | TGTGCCAGCAGCTTAGGGGAGTACGAGCAGTACTTC | CASSLGEYEQYF
. | . | TRBJ1-5 | TRBV5-1 | TGCGCCAGCAGCCTTTTGGGCAATCAGCCCCAGCATTTT | CASSLLGNQPQHF
. | TRBD1 | TRBJ2-5 | TRBV5-1 | TGCGCCAGCAGCTTGGCCGGGGACAGGGCCGGAGAGCAGTACTTC | CASSLAGDRAGEQYF
. | . | TRBJ2-2 | TRBV5-4 | TGTGCCAGCAGCTTCCGGGACATTAACACCGGGGAGCTGTTTTTT | CASSFRDINTGELFF
. | TRBD2 | TRBJ2-1 | TRBV5-8 | TGTGCCAGCAGCTCCCGCCCTAGCGGGGGTTACGAGCAGTTCTTC | CASSSRPSGGYEQFF
. | . | TRBJ2-2 | TRBV19 | TGTGCCAGTAAGATTTACGGGGGATACACCGGGGAGCTGTTTTTT | CASKIYGGYTGELFF
. | . | TRBJ1-2 | TRBV29-1 | TGCAGCGTTGAATCCCAAGGACGAAACTATGGCTACACCTTC | CSVESQGRNYGYTF
. | TRBD1 | TRBJ1-1 | TRBV9 | TGTGCCAGCAGCGTAACTTGGACAGGGCGAGCTTTCTTT | CASSVTWTGRAFF
few | . | TRBJ1-5 | TRBV5-4 | TGTGCCAGCAGCCCGTCCCGGGTCAATCAGCCCCAGCATTTT | CASSPSRVNQPQHF
. | TRBD1 | TRBJ2-3 | TRBV19 | TGTGCCAGTAGAGTCCGGGACAGGGGAACAGATACGCAGTATTTT | CASRVRDRGTDTQYF
. | . | TRBJ2-7 | TRBV29-1 | TGCAGCGTAGCCTGGCAGGCGGAGCAGTACTTC | CSVAWQAEQYF
. | . | TRBJ2-5 | TRBV28 | TGTGCCAGCAGTTTGGGGGTCCAAGAGACCCAGTACTTC | CASSLGVQETQYF
. | . | TRBJ2-7 | TRBV7-2 | TGTGCCAGCAGTGGCCTCCCGGGCTACGAGCAGTACTTC | CASSGLPGYEQYF
. | TRBD1 | TRBJ2-7 | TRBV2 | TGTGCCAGCAGTCCTGAGACAGGGGGATTTCGGTACTTC | CASSPETGGFRYF
. | . | TRBJ2-3 | TRBV18 | TGTGCCAGCTTTTCGGGCACAGATACGCAGTATTTT | CASFSGTDTQYF
. | . | TRBJ2-2 | TRBV10-3 | TGTGCCATCAAATGGGGGGCTAACACCGGGGAGCTGTTTTTT | CAIKWGANTGELFF
few | . | TRBJ2-2 | TRBV6-5 | TGTGCCAGCAGGCCCAGGATTTTCGGGGAGCTGTTTTTT | CASRPRIFGELFF
. | . | TRBJ2-3 | TRBV4-3 | TGCGCCAGCAGCCAAGAGGGCGGGACCACAGATACGCAGTATTTT | CASSQEGGTTDTQYF
. | . | TRBJ2-2 | TRBV6-5 | TGTGCCAGCAGTTACCTGGGACAGAACACCGGGGAGCTGTTTTTT | CASSYLGQNTGELFF
. | . | TRBJ1-3 | TRBV7-9 | TGTGCCAGCAGCTTCGGGCAGGGAAGGACCTACACCATATATTTT | CASSFGQGRTYTIYF
. | . | TRBJ1-1 | TRBV5-5 | TGTGCCAGCAGCTTAATGCAGGACATGAACACTGAAGCTTTCTTT | CASSLMQDMNTEAFF
. | . | TRBJ2-1 | TRBV7-2 | TGTGCCAGCAGCTTAGGACCCAGGGGCAACTACAATGAGCAGTTCTTC | CASSLGPRGNYNEQFF
few | TRBD1 | TRBJ1-2 | TRBV7-2 | TGTGCCAGCAGTTCTCAGGGGGGAAATGGCTACACCTTC | CASSSQGGNGYTF